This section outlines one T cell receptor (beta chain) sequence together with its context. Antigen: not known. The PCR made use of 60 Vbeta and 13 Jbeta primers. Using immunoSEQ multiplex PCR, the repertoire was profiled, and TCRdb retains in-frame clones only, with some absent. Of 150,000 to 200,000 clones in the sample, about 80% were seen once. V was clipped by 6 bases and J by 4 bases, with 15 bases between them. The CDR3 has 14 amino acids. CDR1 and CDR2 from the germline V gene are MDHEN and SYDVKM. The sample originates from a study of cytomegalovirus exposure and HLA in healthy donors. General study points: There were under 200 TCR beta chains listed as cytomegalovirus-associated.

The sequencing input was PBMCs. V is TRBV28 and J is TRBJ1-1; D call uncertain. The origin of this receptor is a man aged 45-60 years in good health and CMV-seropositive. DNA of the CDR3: TGTGCCAGCAGCCCTAGCCGGGTTGGCACTGAAGCTTTCTTT. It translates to CASSPSRVGTEAFF.